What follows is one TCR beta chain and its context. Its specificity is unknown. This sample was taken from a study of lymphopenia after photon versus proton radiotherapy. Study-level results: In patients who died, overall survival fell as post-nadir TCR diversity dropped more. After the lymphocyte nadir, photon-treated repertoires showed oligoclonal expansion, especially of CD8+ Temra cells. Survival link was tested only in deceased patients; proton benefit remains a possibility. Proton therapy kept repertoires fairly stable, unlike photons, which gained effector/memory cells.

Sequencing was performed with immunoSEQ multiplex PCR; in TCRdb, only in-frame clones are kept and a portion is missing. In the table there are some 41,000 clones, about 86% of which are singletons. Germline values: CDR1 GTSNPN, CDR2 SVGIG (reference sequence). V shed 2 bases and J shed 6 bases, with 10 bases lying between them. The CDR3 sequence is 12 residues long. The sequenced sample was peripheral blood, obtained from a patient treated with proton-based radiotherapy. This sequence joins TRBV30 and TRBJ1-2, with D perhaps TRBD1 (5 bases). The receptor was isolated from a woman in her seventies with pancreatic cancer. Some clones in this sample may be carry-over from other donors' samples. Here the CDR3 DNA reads TGTGCCTGGAGTCGCAGGGACGATGGCTACACCTTC. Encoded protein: CAWSRRDDGYTF.